The 17 T cell receptor beta chains below all came from one sample that was sequenced in a study of technical replicates of blood from a few donors. The assay was immunoSEQ multiplex PCR, and TCRdb's table has in-frame clones only and misses some. Among tens of thousands of clones listed, roughly 88% were seen once. The specimen was PBMCs. These receptors all stem from a human donor in good health. Some clones in this sample may be carry-over from other donors' samples.

This clone was observed once. The chain uses TRBV5-1 and TRBJ1-1; possible D gene TRBD1, 6 bases. The CDR3 covers 13 residues. Per the germline V gene, CDR1 is SGHRS and CDR2 is YFSETQ. V shed 6 bases and J shed 3 bases, with 12 bases lying between them. CDR3 amino acids: CASTRGGDTEAFF. In DNA form, the CDR3 reads TGCGCCAGCACAAGGGGGGGGGACACTGAAGCTTTCTTT.

This chain links TRBV18 with TRBJ2-7; 8 nucleotides agree with TRBD1. J lost 0 bases, V lost 1 base, and 5 bases had no gene match. The CDR3 is made up of 16 amino acids. Germline CDR1 KGHSH, CDR2 LQKENI. The chain's CDR3 is CASSPLGQGSSYEQYF. Written as DNA, the CDR3 is TGTGCCAGCTCACCACTTGGACAGGGTAGCTCCTACGAGCAGTACTTC. Combining the CDR3 with reference TRBV18 and TRBJ2-7 gives the whole variable domain NAGVMQNPRHLVRRRGQEARLRCSPMKGHSHVYWYRQLPEEGLKFMVYLQKENIIDESGMPKERFSAEFPKEGPSILRIQQVVRGDSAAYFCASSPLGQGSSYEQYFGPGTRLTVT.

The chain uses TRBV7-9 and TRBJ1-1; TRBD1 is a possible D gene (6 bases). The CDR3 has 16 amino acids. The germline V and J ends were trimmed by 1 base and 1 base, with 13 bases remaining between them. CDR1 is SEHNR, CDR2 FQNEAQ, per germline (reference sequence). The chain's CDR3 is CASSLVRTVENTEAFF. Here the CDR3 DNA reads TGTGCCAGCAGCTTAGTCCGGACAGTTGAGAACACTGAAGCTTTCTTT.

The rearrangement uses TRBV6-5 and TRBJ2-7; 10 positions agree with TRBD2. Germline V gives CDR1 MNHEY, CDR2 SVGAGI. Unmatched junction bases numbered 6, after V lost 6 bases and J lost 4 bases. The CDR3 consists of 14 residues. The DNA for the CDR3 is TGTGCCAGCAGCCCCGGGACTAGCGAATACGAGCAGTACTTC. Translation: CASSPGTSEYEQYF.

This clone was recorded a few times. The chain employs TRBV19 and TRBJ1-2; TRBD1 agrees at 7 bases. CDR1 LNHDA and CDR2 SQIVND come from the germline V gene (reference sequence). V trimming: 7 bases; J trimming: 4 bases; junction bases outside the gene matches: 6. The CDR3 contains 13 residues. CDR3 in amino acids: CASTSGGIYGYTF. CDR3 nucleotides: TGTGCCAGTACGTCAGGGGGGATCTATGGCTACACCTTC.

V is TRBV11-3 and J is TRBJ2-3; no reliable D call. V dropped 0 bases and J dropped 6 bases, with 7 bases sitting between them. The CDR3 has 13 residues. CDR1 is SGHNT, CDR2 YENEEA, per germline. In DNA, the CDR3 is TGTGCCAGCAGCTTAGATACCGGGGATACGCAGTATTTT. Protein product: CASSLDTGDTQYF.

This clone showed up just a few times. The V call is TRBV14, the J call TRBJ2-1, with TRBD1 as a possible D gene (7 bases). Deletions cut 3 bases from V and 1 base from J, with 13 bases between. Germline CDR1 reads SGHDN; CDR2 reads FVKESK. The CDR3 runs to 16 residues. The CDR3 DNA is TGTGCCAGCAGCCATACCGCAGGGGGGTCCTACAATGAGCAGTTCTTC. Translated: CASSHTAGGSYNEQFF. Full variable domain (missing parts from reference TRBV14 and TRBJ2-1): EAGVTQFPSHSVIEKGQTVTLRCDPISGHDNLYWYRRVMGKEIKFLLHFVKESKQDESGMPNNRFLAERTGGTYSTLKVQPAELEDSGVYFCASSHTAGGSYNEQFFGPGTRLTVL.

The CDR3 sequence: CASGGQSSGNTIYF. The CDR3 nucleotides read TGTGCCAGCGGAGGGCAGAGCTCTGGAAACACCATATATTTT. The chain couples TRBV6-1 to TRBJ1-3; no reliable D call. Germline V lookup: CDR1 MNHNS, CDR2 SASEGT. The CDR3 is 14 amino acids. Between the trimmed V and J ends, which lost 8 bases and 0 bases, there was a span of 11 bases.

This clone is a singleton in its sample. CDR3 nucleotides: TGCGCCAGCAGCCGGAGAAACCCGGGACAGGGGGCAACTAATGAAAAACTGTTTTTT. It yields the protein CASSRRNPGQGATNEKLFF. The chain carries TRBV4-3 and TRBJ1-4; 11 nucleotides line up with TRBD1. V shed 4 bases, J shed 0 bases, and the junction held 10 bases outside the gene matches. CDR1 and CDR2 from the germline V gene are LGHNA and YSLEER. The CDR3 consists of 19 residues.

This sequence joins TRBV10-3 and TRBJ2-1; D perhaps matches TRBD2 (6 bases). CDR3 length: 14 amino acids. Germline V gene lookup returns CDR1 ENHRY and CDR2 SYGVKD. Trimming left V 1 base short and J 9 bases short, with 13 bases between. CDR3 sequence: CAISELAGKSEQFF. Here the CDR3 DNA reads TGTGCCATCAGTGAGTTGGCGGGGAAGAGTGAGCAGTTCTTC.

The chain uses TRBV5-6 and TRBJ1-6, with D possibly matching TRBD1 (5 bases). V was pared by 0 bases and J by 7 bases, with 14 bases between. In germline, CDR1 is SGHDT, CDR2 YYEEEE. This CDR3 comprises 16 residues. CDR3 protein: CASSLGPGTENSPLHF. In nucleotides, the CDR3 is TGTGCCAGCAGCTTGGGCCCGGGGACTGAAAATTCACCCCTCCACTTT.

V gene TRBV27 combines with J gene TRBJ2-5; 10 bases line up with TRBD1. TRBJ2-7 explains the end of the DNA better; the J call may be wrong. CDR3 size: 15 residues. Germline V gene lookup returns CDR1 MNHEY and CDR2 SMNVEV (reference sequence). The CDR3 bases are TGTGCCAGCAGTTCAACCGGGACAGGGGAACACGAGCAGTACTTC. Its translation: CASSSTGTGEHEQYF.

The J gene is TRBJ2-3, the V gene TRBV5-4; possibly TRBD2 for D (6 bases). Germline CDR1 reads SGHNT; CDR2 reads YYREEE (reference sequence). CDR3 length: 13 amino acids. Trimming removed 3 bases from V and 3 bases from J, with 8 bases in between. The CDR3 sequence is CASSSGTTDTQYF. The CDR3 DNA follows: TGTGCCAGCAGCTCCGGGACTACAGATACGCAGTATTTT. The full variable domain, its missing parts supplied by reference TRBV5-4 and TRBJ2-3, is ETGVTQSPTHLIKTRGQQVTLRCSSQSGHNTVSWYQQALGQGPQFIFQYYREEENGRGNFPPRFSGLQFPNYSSELNVNALELDDSALYLCASSSGTTDTQYFGPGTRLTVL.

J is TRBJ2-3 and V is TRBV9; 11 positions agree with TRBD2. Germline V lookup: CDR1 SGDLS, CDR2 YYNGEE. The CDR3 sequence is 15 residues long. V trimming: 0 bases; J trimming: 8 bases; junction bases outside the gene matches: 5. CDR3 nucleotides: TGTGCCAGCAGCGTAGGGGATAGCGGGGGGGGTACGCAGTATTTT. Residues: CASSVGDSGGGTQYF.

In the case of this clone: The junction does not match germline at one end; this may be a read error. The chain has TRBV6-1 and TRBJ2-7, with TRBD2 as a possible D gene (5 bases). Germline CDR1 is MNHNS and CDR2 is SASEGT. This CDR3 comprises 12 residues. CDR3 bases: TGTGCCAGCAGTGACCCGCTAGCCCGACCGCACTTC. This translates into CASSDPLARPHF.

The chain is built from TRBV5-1 and TRBJ2-5, with TRBD2 as a possible D gene (6 bases). V was pared by 0 bases and J by 3 bases, with 21 bases between. The CDR3 consists of 18 residues. Germline CDR1 and CDR2: SGHRS and YFSETQ. The CDR3 DNA sequence: TGCGCCAGCAGCTTGGTCGGGTCGTCGGGAGCCTCTAAAGAGACCCAGTACTTC. This sequence encodes CASSLVGSSGASKETQYF.

This clone appeared once. This CDR3 is CASSTAGQGAMNTEAFF. CDR3 in DNA: TGTGCCAGCAGTACCGCGGGACAGGGGGCTATGAACACTGAAGCTTTCTTT. The chain employs TRBV27 and TRBJ1-1; 12 bases align to TRBD1. In germline, CDR1 is MNHEY, CDR2 SMNVEV (reference sequence). V lost 5 bases to trimming and J lost 0 bases; unmatched junction nucleotides: 7. The CDR3 extends over 17 amino acids.